These T cell receptor beta chains were read from a single sample in a study of type 1 regulatory T cells. These TCRs are of unknown antigen specificity. MiXCR, applied by TCRdb to the reads, yields one record per CDR3 protein. Seen here are roughly 62,000 distinct CDR3 sequences, 62% observed once, and the top ten hold over 1.5%. Sample: cultured non-Tr1 T cells, either the whole culture or a sorted T cell fraction (not recorded which). The receptors shown here come from a human donor in good health. Each CDR3 is given with its conserved first and last residue. The listing skips clone size in some rows; elsewhere it reads once, few, many or a size class.

j_call,clone_size,v_call,cdr3_length,cdr3_aa
TRBJ2-1,NA,TRBV2,17,CASSDINGLAGVGEQFF
TRBJ1-2,NA,TRBV5-1,16,CASSLVLGGVNYGYTF
TRBJ1-2,NA,TRBV25-1,10,CASSFDGYTF
TRBJ2-7,NA,TRBV4-1,15,CASSQEPSAAYEQYF
TRBJ2-5,NA,TRBV20-1,16,CRNSAGAEHSPETQYF
TRBJ2-6,once,TRBV4-2,18,CASSINRDRGLWANVLTF
TRBJ2-7,NA,TRBV28,13,CASRDRGRKEQYF
TRBJ2-3,NA,TRBV29-1,10,CIVFEDTQYF
TRBJ2-7,NA,TRBV7-6,15,CASSSVPGSIYEQYF
TRBJ1-3,NA,TRBV12-3/TRBV12-4,17,CASSLVGGRGVGNTIYF
TRBJ2-1,NA,TRBV12-3/TRBV12-4,16,CASSLPGQGGGSVQFF
TRBJ2-2,few,TRBV20-1,16,CSARDGRDGKIGELFF
TRBJ2-2,NA,TRBV5-5,14,CASSPGPPGGELFF
TRBJ2-2,NA,TRBV5-5,13,CASRYGGTGELFF
TRBJ2-7,NA,TRBV6-5,13,CASRGTGLGEQYF
TRBJ1-1,NA,TRBV12-3/TRBV12-4,16,CASSPEMGRPDTEAFF
TRBJ2-7,once,TRBV5-1,14,CASSLDTRVYEQYF
TRBJ2-4,NA,TRBV25-1,14,CASSVERLGNIQYF
TRBJ1-2,NA,TRBV6-4,14,CASSPGPANYGYTF
TRBJ2-6,NA,TRBV6-2/TRBV6-3,16,CASSLDRFEGANVLTF
TRBJ1-2,NA,TRBV29-1,15,CSVEGFDRAVGGYTF
TRBJ2-1,few,TRBV20-1,15,CSATSGSASYNEQFF
TRBJ1-2,NA,TRBV5-1,15,CASSSGALRDYGYTF
TRBJ2-3,NA,TRBV5-1,15,CASSSGPGYTDTQYF
TRBJ1-2,NA,TRBV7-9,13,CASSPDDRGGYTF